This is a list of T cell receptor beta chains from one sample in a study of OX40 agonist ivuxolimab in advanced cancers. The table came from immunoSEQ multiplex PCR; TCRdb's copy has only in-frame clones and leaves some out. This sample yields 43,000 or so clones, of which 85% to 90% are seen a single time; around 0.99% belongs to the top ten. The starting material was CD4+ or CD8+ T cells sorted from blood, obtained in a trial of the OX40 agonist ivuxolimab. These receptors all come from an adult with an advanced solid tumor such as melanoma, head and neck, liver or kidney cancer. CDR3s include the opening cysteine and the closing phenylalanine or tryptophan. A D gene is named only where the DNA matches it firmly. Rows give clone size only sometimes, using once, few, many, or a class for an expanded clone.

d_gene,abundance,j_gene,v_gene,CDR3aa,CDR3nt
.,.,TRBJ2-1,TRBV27,CASSPRDGVYNEQFF,TGTGCCAGCAGTCCCCGGGACGGAGTCTACAATGAGCAGTTCTTC
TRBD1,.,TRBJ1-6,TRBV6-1,CASSAGQGSPLHF,TGTGCCAGCAGTGCCGGACAGGGTTCACCCCTCCACTTT
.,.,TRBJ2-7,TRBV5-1,CASSDSYEQYF,TGCGCCAGCAGCGACTCCTACGAGCAGTACTTC
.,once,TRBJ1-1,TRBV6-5,CASSYSGVRKNTEAFF,TGTGCCAGCAGTTACTCTGGGGTCAGGAAGAACACTGAAGCTTTCTTT
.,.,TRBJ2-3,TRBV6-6,CASSNGEGPDTQYF,TGTGCCAGCAGCAACGGCGAGGGCCCAGATACGCAGTATTTT
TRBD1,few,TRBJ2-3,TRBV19,CASSRTGPGGTDTQYF,TGTGCCAGTAGTAGGACAGGGCCGGGGGGCACAGATACGCAGTATTTT
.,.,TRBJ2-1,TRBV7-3,CASSLSGSASSYNEQFF,TGTGCCAGCAGCTTATCCGGTAGCGCGAGCTCCTACAATGAGCAGTTCTTC
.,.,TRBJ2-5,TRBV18,CASSQGVRETQYF,TGTGCCAGCTCACAGGGGGTTCGAGAGACCCAGTACTTC
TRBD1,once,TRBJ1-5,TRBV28,CASRGRGQSNQPQHF,TGTGCCAGCAGGGGCCGGGGACAGAGCAATCAGCCCCAGCATTTT
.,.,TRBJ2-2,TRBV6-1,CASSEVRAGGAGELFF,TGTGCCAGCAGTGAAGTGAGGGCAGGTGGAGCCGGGGAGCTGTTTTTT
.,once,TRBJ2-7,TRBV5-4,CASSSWGGPYEQYF,TGTGCCAGCAGCTCATGGGGGGGGCCTTACGAGCAGTACTTC
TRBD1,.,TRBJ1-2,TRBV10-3,CAIYTGTGLYGYTF,TGTGCCATTTACACCGGGACAGGGTTGTACGGCTACACCTTC
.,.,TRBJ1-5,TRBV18,CASSPGWSNQPQHF,TGTGCCAGCTCACCGGGCTGGAGCAATCAGCCCCAGCATTTT